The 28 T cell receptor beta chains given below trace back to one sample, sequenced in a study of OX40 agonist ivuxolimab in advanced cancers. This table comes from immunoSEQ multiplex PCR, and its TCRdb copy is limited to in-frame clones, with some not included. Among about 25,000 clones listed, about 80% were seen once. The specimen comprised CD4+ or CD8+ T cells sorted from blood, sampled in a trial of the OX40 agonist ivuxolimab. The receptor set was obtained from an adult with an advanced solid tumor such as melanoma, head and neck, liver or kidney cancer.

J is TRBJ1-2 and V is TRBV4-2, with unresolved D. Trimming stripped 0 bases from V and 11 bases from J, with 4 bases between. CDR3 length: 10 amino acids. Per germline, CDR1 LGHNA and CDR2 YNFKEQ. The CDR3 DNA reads TGTGCCAGCAGCCAAGAGAGTTACACCTTC. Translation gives CASSQESYTF.

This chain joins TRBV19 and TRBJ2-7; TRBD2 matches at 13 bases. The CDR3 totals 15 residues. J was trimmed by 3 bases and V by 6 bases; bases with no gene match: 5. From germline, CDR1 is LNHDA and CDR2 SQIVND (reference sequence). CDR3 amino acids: CASSGGLAGDYEQYF. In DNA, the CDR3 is TGTGCCAGTAGCGGAGGACTAGCGGGAGACTACGAGCAGTACTTC.

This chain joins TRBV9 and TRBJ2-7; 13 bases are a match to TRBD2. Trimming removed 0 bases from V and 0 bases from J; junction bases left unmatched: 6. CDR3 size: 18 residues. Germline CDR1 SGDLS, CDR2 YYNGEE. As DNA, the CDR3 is TGTGCCAGCAGCGTAGGGACTAGCGGGGGAGGAAGCTCCTACGAGCAGTACTTC. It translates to CASSVGTSGGGSSYEQYF.

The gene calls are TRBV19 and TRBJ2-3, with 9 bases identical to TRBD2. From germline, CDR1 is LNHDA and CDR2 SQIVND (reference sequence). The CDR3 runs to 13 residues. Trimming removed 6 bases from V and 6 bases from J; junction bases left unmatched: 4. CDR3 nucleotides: TGTGCCAGTAGGGGACTAGCATTGGATACGCAGTATTTT. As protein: CASRGLALDTQYF.

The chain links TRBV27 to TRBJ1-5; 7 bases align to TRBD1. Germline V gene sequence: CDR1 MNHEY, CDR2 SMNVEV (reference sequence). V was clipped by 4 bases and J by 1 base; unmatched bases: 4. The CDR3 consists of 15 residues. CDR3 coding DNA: TGTGCCAGCAGTTCCCTACAGGGGAGCAATCAGCCCCAGCATTTT. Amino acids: CASSSLQGSNQPQHF.

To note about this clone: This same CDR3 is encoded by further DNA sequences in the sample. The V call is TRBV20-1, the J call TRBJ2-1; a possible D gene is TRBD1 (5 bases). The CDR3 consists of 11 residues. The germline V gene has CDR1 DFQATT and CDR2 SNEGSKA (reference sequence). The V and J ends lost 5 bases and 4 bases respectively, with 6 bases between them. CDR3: CSAPGYNEQFF. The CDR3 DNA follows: TGCAGTGCTCCAGGGTACAATGAGCAGTTCTTC.

For the CDR3, the DNA is TGTGCCAGCACGGGGGTCGCCGGGGAGCTGTTTTTT. It specifies CASTGVAGELFF. The chain couples TRBV2 to TRBJ2-2; D perhaps matches TRBD2 (6 bases). In germline, CDR1 is SNHLY, CDR2 FYNNEI. The CDR3 contains 12 residues. Trimming took off 7 bases at V and 6 bases at J, with 9 bases between the two ends.

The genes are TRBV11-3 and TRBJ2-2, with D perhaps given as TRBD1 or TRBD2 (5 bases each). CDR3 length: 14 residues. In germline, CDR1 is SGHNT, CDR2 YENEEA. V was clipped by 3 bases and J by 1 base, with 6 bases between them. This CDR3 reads CASSLRGNTGELFF. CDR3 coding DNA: TGTGCCAGCAGCTTGAGGGGGAACACCGGGGAGCTGTTTTTT.

The CDR3 loop is CASSDHRGTLQEKLFF. The CDR3 nucleotides are TGTGCCAGCAGTGACCACAGGGGGACGCTACAGGAAAAACTGTTTTTT. The chain carries TRBV2 and TRBJ1-4, with 8 bases aligning to TRBD1. The CDR3 is made up of 16 amino acids. The trim removed 3 bases at V and 8 bases at J, leaving 11 bases unmatched. CDR1 and CDR2 (germline): SNHLY, FYNNEI.

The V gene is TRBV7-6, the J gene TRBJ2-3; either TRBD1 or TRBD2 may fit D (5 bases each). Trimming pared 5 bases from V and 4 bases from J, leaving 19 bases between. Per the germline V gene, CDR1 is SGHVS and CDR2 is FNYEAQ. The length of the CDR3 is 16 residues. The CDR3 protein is CASSQSLRGRSDTQYF. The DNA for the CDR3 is TGTGCCAGCAGCCAGTCATTACGGGGACGGTCAGATACGCAGTATTTT.

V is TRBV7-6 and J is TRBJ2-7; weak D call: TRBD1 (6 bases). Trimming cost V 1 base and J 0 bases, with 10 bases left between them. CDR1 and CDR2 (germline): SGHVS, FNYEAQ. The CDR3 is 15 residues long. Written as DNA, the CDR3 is TGTGCCAGCAGCTTAGAGGGGGAGAGCTCCTACGAGCAGTACTTC. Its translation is CASSLEGESSYEQYF.

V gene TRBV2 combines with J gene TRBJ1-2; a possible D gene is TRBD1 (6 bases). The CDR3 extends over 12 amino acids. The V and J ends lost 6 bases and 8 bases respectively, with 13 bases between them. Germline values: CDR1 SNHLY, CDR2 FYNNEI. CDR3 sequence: CASRLGAGGYTF. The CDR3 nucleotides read TGTGCCAGCAGATTGGGGGCAGGGGGCTACACCTTC.

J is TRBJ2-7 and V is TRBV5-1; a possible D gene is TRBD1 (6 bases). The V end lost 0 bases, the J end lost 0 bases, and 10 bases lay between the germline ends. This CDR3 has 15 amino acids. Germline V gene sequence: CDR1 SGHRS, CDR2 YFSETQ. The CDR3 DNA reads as TGCGCCAGCAGCTTGGTCTCGGACAGCTCCTACGAGCAGTACTTC. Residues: CASSLVSDSSYEQYF.

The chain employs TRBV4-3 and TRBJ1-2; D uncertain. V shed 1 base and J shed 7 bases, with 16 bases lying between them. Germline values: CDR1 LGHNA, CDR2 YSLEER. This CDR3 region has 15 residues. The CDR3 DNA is TGCGCCAGCAGCCAAGTAACAGCTTTGGTTGCTGGCTACACCTTC. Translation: CASSQVTALVAGYTF.

CDR3 protein: CASSSQLSSSAYEQYF. The CDR3 DNA reads as TGTGCCAGCAGCTCACAGCTCTCTAGCTCGGCCTACGAGCAGTACTTC. V and J are TRBV7-9 and TRBJ2-7; perhaps TRBD2 as D (5 bases). This CDR3 has 16 amino acids. Trimming removed 4 bases at V and 2 bases at J, with 18 bases between. Per the germline V gene, CDR1 is SEHNR and CDR2 is FQNEAQ (reference sequence).

The CDR3 DNA reads TGTGCCAGCAGCTTCCCCAGCCAAGAGACCCAGTACTTC. It is translated as CASSFPSQETQYF. J is TRBJ2-5 and V is TRBV5-6; no clear D gene. Looked up from germline, CDR1 is SGHDT and CDR2 is YYEEEE. The CDR3 totals 13 residues. Trimming cost V 2 bases and J 1 base, with 6 bases left between them. The whole variable domain, filled in from reference TRBV5-6 and TRBJ2-5, reads DAGVTQSPTHLIKTRGQQVTLRCSPKSGHDTVSWYQQALGQGPQFIFQYYEEEERQRGNFPDRFSGHQFPNYSSELNVNALLLGDSALYLCASSFPSQETQYFGPGTRLLVL.

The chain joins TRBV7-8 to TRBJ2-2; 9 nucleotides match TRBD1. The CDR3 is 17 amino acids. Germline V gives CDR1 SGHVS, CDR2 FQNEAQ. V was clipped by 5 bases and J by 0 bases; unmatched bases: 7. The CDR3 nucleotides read TGTGCCAGCAGCATGGACAGGGGAAACGCGAACACCGGGGAGCTGTTTTTT. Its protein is CASSMDRGNANTGELFF.

This CDR3 is CASSYLHETTSFYEQYF. The CDR3 DNA reads TGTGCCAGCAGCTACCTCCATGAGACAACGTCCTTCTACGAGCAGTACTTC. This sequence joins TRBV7-6 and TRBJ2-7; D unresolved. The CDR3 extends over 17 amino acids. Germline CDR1 is SGHVS and CDR2 is FNYEAQ. V was trimmed by 4 bases and J by 3 bases, leaving 22 bases between them. The whole variable domain, filled in from reference TRBV7-6 and TRBJ2-7, reads GAGVSQSPRYKVTKRGQDVALRCDPISGHVSLYWYRQALGQGPEFLTYFNYEAQQDKSGLPNDRFSAERPEGSISTLTIQRTEQRDSAMYRCASSYLHETTSFYEQYFGPGTRLTVT.

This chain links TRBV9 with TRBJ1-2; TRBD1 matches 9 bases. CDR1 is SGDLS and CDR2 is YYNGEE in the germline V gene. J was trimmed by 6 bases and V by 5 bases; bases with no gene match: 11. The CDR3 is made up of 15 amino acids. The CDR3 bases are TGTGCCAGCAGAGCTAGGACAGGGGCTATGGATGGCTACACCTTC. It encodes CASRARTGAMDGYTF.

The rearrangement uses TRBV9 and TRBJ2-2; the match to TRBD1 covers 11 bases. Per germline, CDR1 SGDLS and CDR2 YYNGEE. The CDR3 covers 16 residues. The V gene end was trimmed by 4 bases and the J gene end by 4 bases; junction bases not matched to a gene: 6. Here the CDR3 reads CASSPTDRGRTGELFF. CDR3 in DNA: TGTGCCAGCAGCCCCACGGACAGGGGGCGCACCGGGGAGCTGTTTTTT.

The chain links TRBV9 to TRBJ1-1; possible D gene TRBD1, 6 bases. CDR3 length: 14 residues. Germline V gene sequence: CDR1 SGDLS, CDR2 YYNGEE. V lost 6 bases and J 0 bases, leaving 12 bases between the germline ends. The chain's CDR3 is CASNSGQMNTEAFF. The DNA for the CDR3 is TGTGCCAGCAATTCCGGACAGATGAACACTGAAGCTTTCTTT.

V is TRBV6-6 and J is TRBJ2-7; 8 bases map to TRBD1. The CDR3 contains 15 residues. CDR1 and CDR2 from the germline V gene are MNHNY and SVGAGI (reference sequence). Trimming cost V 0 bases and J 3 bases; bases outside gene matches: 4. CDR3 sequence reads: CASSYSNGQGYEQYF. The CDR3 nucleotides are TGTGCCAGCAGTTACTCAAATGGACAGGGCTACGAGCAGTACTTC.

The CDR3 coding sequence is TGTGCCAGCGTAACGAACACTGAAGCTTTCTTT. Translating it yields CASVTNTEAFF. The chain employs TRBV6-5 and TRBJ1-1; no definite D call. V gave up 8 bases and J gave up 1 base, with 5 bases separating them. CDR1 and CDR2 from the germline V gene are MNHEY and SVGAGI. The CDR3 sequence is 11 residues long.

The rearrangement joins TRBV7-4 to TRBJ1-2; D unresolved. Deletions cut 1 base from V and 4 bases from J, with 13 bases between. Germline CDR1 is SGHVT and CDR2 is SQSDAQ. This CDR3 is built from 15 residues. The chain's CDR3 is CASSLELTGIYGYTF. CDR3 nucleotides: TGTGCCAGCAGCTTAGAGCTTACCGGGATCTATGGCTACACCTTC.

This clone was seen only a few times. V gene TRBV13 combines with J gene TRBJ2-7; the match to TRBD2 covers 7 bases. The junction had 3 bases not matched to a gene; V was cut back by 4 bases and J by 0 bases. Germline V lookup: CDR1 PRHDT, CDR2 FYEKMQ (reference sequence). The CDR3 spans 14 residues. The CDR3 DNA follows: TGTGCCAGCAGCTCCTGGACTAGCTCCTACGAGCAGTACTTC. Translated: CASSSWTSSYEQYF.

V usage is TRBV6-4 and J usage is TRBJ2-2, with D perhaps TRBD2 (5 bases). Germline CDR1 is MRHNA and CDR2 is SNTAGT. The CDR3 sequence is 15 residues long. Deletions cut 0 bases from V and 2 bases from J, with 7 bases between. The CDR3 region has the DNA TGTGCCAGCAGTGACTCGGGGAGTAACACCGGGGAGCTGTTTTTT. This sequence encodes CASSDSGSNTGELFF.

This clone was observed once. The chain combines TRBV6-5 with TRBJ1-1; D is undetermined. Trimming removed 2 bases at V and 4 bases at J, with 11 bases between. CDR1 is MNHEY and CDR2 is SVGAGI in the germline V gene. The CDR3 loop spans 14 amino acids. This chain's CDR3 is CASSYVEGSTEAFF. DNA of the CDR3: TGTGCCAGCAGTTACGTAGAAGGAAGCACTGAAGCTTTCTTT.

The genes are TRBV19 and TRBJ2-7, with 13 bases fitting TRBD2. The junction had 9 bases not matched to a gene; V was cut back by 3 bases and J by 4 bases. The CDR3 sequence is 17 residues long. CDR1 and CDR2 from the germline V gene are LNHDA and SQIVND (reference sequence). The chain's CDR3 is CASSIRTSGGPEYEQYF. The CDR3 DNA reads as TGTGCCAGTAGTATCCGGACTAGCGGGGGCCCGGAGTACGAGCAGTACTTC.